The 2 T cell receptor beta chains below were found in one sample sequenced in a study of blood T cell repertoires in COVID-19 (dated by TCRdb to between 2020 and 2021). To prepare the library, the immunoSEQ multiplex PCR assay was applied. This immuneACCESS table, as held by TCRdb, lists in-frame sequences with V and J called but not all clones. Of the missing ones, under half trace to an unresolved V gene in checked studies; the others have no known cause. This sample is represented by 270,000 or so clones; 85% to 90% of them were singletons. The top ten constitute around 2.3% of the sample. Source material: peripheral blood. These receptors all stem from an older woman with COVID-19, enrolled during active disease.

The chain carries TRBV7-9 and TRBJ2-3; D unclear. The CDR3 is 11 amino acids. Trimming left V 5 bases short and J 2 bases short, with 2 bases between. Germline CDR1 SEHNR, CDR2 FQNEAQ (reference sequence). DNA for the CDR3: TGTGCCAGCAGCCTCACAGATACGCAGTATTTT. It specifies CASSLTDTQYF.

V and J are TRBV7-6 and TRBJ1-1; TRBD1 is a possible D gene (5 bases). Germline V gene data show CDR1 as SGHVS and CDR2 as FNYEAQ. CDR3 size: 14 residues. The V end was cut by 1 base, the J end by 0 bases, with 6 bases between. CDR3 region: CASSLGQMNTEAFF. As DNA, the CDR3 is TGTGCCAGCAGCTTAGGACAGATGAACACTGAAGCTTTCTTT.